This T cell receptor (beta chain) was sequenced in a study of T cells after yellow fever vaccination. General study points: Only a small proportion of the clonotypes turned up in both the CD4 and the CD8 compartments, likely arising from convergent recombination. Most clones from primary vaccination resurfaced after the booster (around 95% CD4, less than 90% CD8).

This clonotype was observed many times. The antigen remains unidentified. UMIs and a universal primer site were added when TCR cDNA was made by 5'RACE template switching. TCRdb recomputed calls from the 5' RACE reads with MiXCR, one row per CDR3 protein. The data show under 150,000 distinct CDR3 sequences, with around 7.7% seen just once and under 0.95% held by the top ten. The CDR3 has 14 residues. The germline V gene has CDR1 SGHRS and CDR2 YFSETQ. J was trimmed by 0 bases and V by 6 bases; bases with no gene match: 6. This clonotype was obtained from a man between 25 and 39 years old who received the YFV17D yellow fever vaccine. The sequences come from CD4+ T cells sorted from PBMCs, collected 5 days after the yellow fever booster vaccination. The chain recombines TRBV5-1 with TRBJ2-7; 7 positions match TRBD1. Here the CDR3 reads CASTSGDSSYEQYF. DNA for the CDR3: TGCGCCAGCACCTCTGGGGACAGCTCCTACGAGCAGTACTTC.